Listed below are T cell receptor beta chains from one sample, sequenced in a study of CD8 T cells in Susac syndrome. One entry per CDR3 protein, called by TCRdb with MiXCR from the immunoSEQ multiplex PCR reads. The sample shows roughly 200,000 distinct CDR3 sequences, about 95% of them seen only once. The source material was CD4+ T cells from PBMCs. The receptors originated from a human donor in good health. Both conserved end residues are part of each CDR3. Each record gives: D gene, V gene, J gene, clone size, CDR3 protein, CDR3 DNA. D genes are given only for firm matches. Only part of the rows carry a size: once, few, many, or a class if the clone is expanded.

D: .
V: TRBV29-1
J: TRBJ2-2
size: .
CDR3: CSVEKTPNTGELFF
DNA: TGCAGCGTTGAAAAAACCCCGAACACCGGGGAGCTGTTTTTT

D: .
V: TRBV15
J: TRBJ2-1
size: .
CDR3: CATSRGSQWGDNEQFF
DNA: TGTGCCACCAGCAGAGGGTCACAGTGGGGGGACAATGAGCAGTTCTTC

D: TRBD2
V: TRBV12-5
J: TRBJ2-1
size: .
CDR3: CASGPPGLARNEQFF
DNA: TGTGCTAGTGGTCCACCGGGACTAGCGAGGAATGAGCAGTTCTTC

D: .
V: TRBV20-1
J: TRBJ1-5
size: .
CDR3: CSARGRVGQPQHF
DNA: TGCAGTGCTAGAGGCAGGGTGGGTCAGCCCCAGCATTTT

D: TRBD1
V: TRBV6-5
J: TRBJ1-2
size: .
CDR3: CATGDRAKDNYGYTF
DNA: TGTGCCACCGGGGACAGGGCAAAGGATAACTATGGCTACACCTTC

D: TRBD2
V: TRBV10-3
J: TRBJ2-1
size: once
CDR3: CAISVGLAENEQFF
DNA: TGTGCCATCAGTGTCGGACTAGCGGAGAATGAGCAGTTCTTC

D: .
V: TRBV9
J: TRBJ2-1
size: once
CDR3: CASSAGNNEQFF
DNA: TGTGCCAGCAGTGCGGGTAACAATGAGCAGTTCTTC

D: .
V: TRBV20-1
J: TRBJ2-2
size: .
CDR3: CSANPWGTGELFF
DNA: TGCAGTGCTAACCCCTGGGGCACCGGGGAGCTGTTTTTT

D: .
V: TRBV29-1
J: TRBJ2-4
size: once
CDR3: CSFTPRGRGEFQYF
DNA: TGCAGCTTCACCCCCCGGGGCAGGGGCGAGTTTCAGTACTTC

D: TRBD1
V: TRBV7-8
J: TRBJ2-7
size: .
CDR3: CASTPPSTGAYEQYF
DNA: TGTGCCAGCACCCCACCGTCGACAGGGGCCTACGAGCAGTACTTC

D: .
V: TRBV28
J: TRBJ2-7
size: .
CDR3: CASSPNRLGIEQYF
DNA: TGTGCCAGCAGTCCCAACCGACTCGGGATCGAGCAGTACTTC

D: .
V: TRBV4-2
J: TRBJ2-5
size: .
CDR3: CASSQDDRPGETQYF
DNA: TGTGCCAGCAGCCAAGATGACCGGCCGGGTGAGACCCAGTACTTC

D: TRBD1
V: TRBV30
J: TRBJ2-2
size: .
CDR3: CAWTGTGAGELFF
DNA: TGTGCCTGGACCGGGACAGGGGCCGGGGAGCTGTTTTTT

D: TRBD1
V: TRBV20-1
J: TRBJ2-4
size: .
CDR3: CSAFRTGGSLFQYF
DNA: TGCAGTGCTTTTCGGACAGGGGGTAGTTTATTCCAGTACTTC

D: .
V: TRBV15
J: TRBJ2-4
size: .
CDR3: CATSRVGEGLIQYF
DNA: TGTGCCACCAGCAGGGTCGGCGAGGGGCTCATTCAGTACTTC

D: TRBD2
V: TRBV7-2
J: TRBJ2-7
size: .
CDR3: CASSPSRSGPRSEQYF
DNA: TGTGCCAGCAGCCCTTCCCGTAGCGGGCCCCGTAGCGAGCAGTACTTC

D: TRBD1
V: TRBV20-1
J: TRBJ2-4
size: .
CDR3: CSARWDRDIQYF
DNA: TGCAGTGCTAGGTGGGACAGGGACATTCAGTACTTC

D: TRBD2
V: TRBV12-3/TRBV12-4
J: TRBJ2-1
size: once
CDR3: CASKGRGLFDEQFF
DNA: TGTGCCAGCAAGGGGAGGGGCCTCTTTGATGAGCAGTTCTTC

D: .
V: TRBV4-2
J: TRBJ2-5
size: .
CDR3: CASSQKMGGETQYF
DNA: TGTGCCAGCAGCCAAAAGATGGGCGGTGAGACCCAGTACTTC

D: .
V: TRBV27
J: TRBJ2-3
size: .
CDR3: CASSPRRWFETQYF
DNA: TGTGCCAGCAGTCCCCGTCGATGGTTCGAGACGCAGTATTTT

D: .
V: TRBV20-1
J: TRBJ2-7
size: .
CDR3: CSATTRGKGPEQYF
DNA: TGCAGTGCTACTACTCGGGGAAAGGGTCCCGAGCAGTACTTC

D: .
V: TRBV28
J: TRBJ2-1
size: once
CDR3: CASSNPRGRNEQFF
DNA: TGTGCCAGCAGTAACCCCAGGGGTAGAAATGAGCAGTTCTTC

D: TRBD2
V: TRBV27
J: TRBJ2-1
size: .
CDR3: CASSSAGGYINEQFF
DNA: TGTGCCAGCAGTTCAGCGGGAGGGTACATCAATGAGCAGTTCTTC

D: TRBD2
V: TRBV20-1
J: TRBJ2-7
size: .
CDR3: CSAGTSDLYEQYF
DNA: TGCAGTGCTGGGACTAGCGACTTGTACGAGCAGTACTTC

D: TRBD1
V: TRBV6-5
J: TRBJ1-2
size: .
CDR3: CASSYGRGRGGYTF
DNA: TGTGCCAGCAGTTACGGCAGGGGGCGGGGTGGCTACACCTTC

D: TRBD1
V: TRBV5-6
J: TRBJ2-7
size: .
CDR3: CASSLAGTGVRAQYF
DNA: TGTGCCAGCAGCTTGGCCGGGACAGGGGTTCGGGCGCAGTACTTC

D: TRBD1
V: TRBV19
J: TRBJ2-1
size: .
CDR3: CASRGQGSHNEQFF
DNA: TGTGCCAGTAGGGGACAGGGATCGCACAATGAGCAGTTCTTC

D: .
V: TRBV6-1
J: TRBJ1-1
size: .
CDR3: CASIAELITEAFF
DNA: TGTGCCAGCATTGCGGAATTGATCACTGAAGCTTTCTTT

D: .
V: TRBV12-3/TRBV12-4
J: TRBJ1-1
size: .
CDR3: CASSLIRTEAFF
DNA: TGTGCCAGCAGTTTAATCCGCACTGAAGCTTTCTTT

D: TRBD1
V: TRBV23-1
J: TRBJ1-5
size: .
CDR3: CASSQSKRPGQPNQPQHF
DNA: TGCGCCAGCAGTCAATCGAAGCGGCCGGGACAGCCTAATCAGCCCCAGCATTTT

D: .
V: TRBV6-2/TRBV6-3
J: TRBJ2-3
size: .
CDR3: CASSSRDPTDTQYF
DNA: TGTGCCAGCAGTTCCCGGGACCCCACAGATACGCAGTATTTT

D: .
V: TRBV29-1
J: TRBJ1-5
size: .
CDR3: CSATDSRYQPQHF
DNA: TGCAGCGCTACAGACAGTCGTTATCAGCCCCAGCATTTT

D: TRBD1
V: TRBV29-1
J: TRBJ2-5
size: .
CDR3: CSVEPGTGETQYF
DNA: TGCAGCGTGGAACCAGGGACAGGGGAGACCCAGTACTTC

D: TRBD1
V: TRBV24-1
J: TRBJ2-3
size: .
CDR3: CATSDAGQGNTDTQYF
DNA: TGTGCCACCAGTGATGCGGGACAGGGGAACACAGATACGCAGTATTTT

D: TRBD1
V: TRBV3-1
J: TRBJ2-6
size: .
CDR3: CASSQTGGAAGANVLTF
DNA: TGTGCCAGCAGCCAAACAGGGGGCGCAGCAGGGGCCAACGTCCTGACTTTC

D: TRBD1
V: TRBV27
J: TRBJ1-1
size: .
CDR3: CASSLRTGYTEAFF
DNA: TGTGCCAGCAGTCTACGGACAGGGTACACTGAAGCTTTCTTT

D: .
V: TRBV5-4
J: TRBJ1-1
size: .
CDR3: CASSLGRDVTEAFF
DNA: TGTGCCAGCAGCTTGGGCAGGGACGTAACTGAAGCTTTCTTT

D: TRBD2
V: TRBV24-1
J: TRBJ2-6
size: .
CDR3: CATSDTWTSGRTSSGANVLTF
DNA: TGTGCCACCAGTGATACCTGGACTAGCGGGAGGACGAGTTCTGGGGCCAACGTCCTGACTTTC

D: TRBD2
V: TRBV20-1
J: TRBJ2-3
size: .
CDR3: CSASSSGGLGRTDTQYF
DNA: TGCAGTGCTAGCTCTAGCGGGGGGCTGGGGCGCACAGATACGCAGTATTTT

D: .
V: TRBV9
J: TRBJ1-1
size: .
CDR3: CASSDDRTEAFF
DNA: TGTGCCAGCAGTGACGATAGGACTGAAGCTTTCTTT

D: .
V: TRBV20-1
J: TRBJ2-1
size: once
CDR3: CSARGVTDEQFF
DNA: TGCAGTGCTAGAGGAGTTACGGATGAGCAGTTCTTC

D: .
V: TRBV29-1
J: TRBJ2-7
size: .
CDR3: CSVLTHTYEQYF
DNA: TGCAGCGTCCTGACACATACCTACGAGCAGTACTTC

D: .
V: TRBV28
J: TRBJ2-7
size: .
CDR3: CASSPHRGFSTEQYF
DNA: TGTGCCAGCAGTCCGCACCGGGGCTTCTCTACCGAGCAGTACTTC

D: .
V: TRBV20-1
J: TRBJ1-2
size: .
CDR3: CSAMDGRPNYGYTF
DNA: TGCAGTGCGATGGACGGGCGTCCTAACTATGGCTACACCTTC

D: .
V: TRBV28
J: TRBJ1-1
size: .
CDR3: CASSLGGDFEAFF
DNA: TGTGCCAGCAGTCTGGGCGGGGATTTTGAAGCTTTCTTT

D: .
V: TRBV20-1
J: TRBJ2-7
size: .
CDR3: CSAESYSYEQYF
DNA: TGCAGTGCTGAGTCCTACTCCTACGAGCAGTACTTC

D: TRBD2
V: TRBV29-1
J: TRBJ2-1
size: .
CDR3: CSVVRASGNGEQFF
DNA: TGCAGCGTTGTCCGGGCTAGCGGGAATGGTGAGCAGTTCTTC

D: TRBD2
V: TRBV4-3
J: TRBJ2-5
size: .
CDR3: CASSQAWASGSGETQYF
DNA: TGCGCCAGCAGCCAAGCCTGGGCTAGCGGGAGTGGAGAGACCCAGTACTTC

D: .
V: TRBV20-1
J: TRBJ2-1
size: .
CDR3: CSATPSYNEQFF
DNA: TGCAGTGCTACCCCCTCCTACAATGAGCAGTTCTTC

D: .
V: TRBV29-1
J: TRBJ2-1
size: .
CDR3: CSVEWVGNEQFF
DNA: TGCAGCGTTGAGTGGGTGGGCAATGAGCAGTTCTTC

D: TRBD1
V: TRBV7-2
J: TRBJ1-5
size: .
CDR3: CASSQSGTENQPQHF
DNA: TGTGCCAGCAGCCAGTCGGGGACAGAGAATCAGCCCCAGCATTTT

D: .
V: TRBV3-1
J: TRBJ2-7
size: .
CDR3: CASSQEMGAPYEQYF
DNA: TGTGCCAGCAGCCAAGAAATGGGGGCACCCTACGAGCAGTACTTC

D: TRBD1
V: TRBV30
J: TRBJ2-1
size: .
CDR3: CAWSEGGHFRNEQFF
DNA: TGTGCCTGGAGTGAAGGGGGCCACTTTCGCAATGAGCAGTTCTTC

D: .
V: TRBV7-9
J: TRBJ2-1
size: .
CDR3: CASSFAGSEQFF
DNA: TGTGCCAGCAGCTTCGCGGGTAGTGAGCAGTTCTTC

D: TRBD1
V: TRBV5-6
J: TRBJ2-1
size: .
CDR3: CASSLSIDRVDEQFF
DNA: TGTGCCAGCAGCTTGTCGATTGACAGGGTCGATGAGCAGTTCTTC

D: TRBD1
V: TRBV7-9
J: TRBJ2-7
size: .
CDR3: CASSLFRRQGDEQYF
DNA: TGTGCCAGCAGCTTATTTCGTAGACAGGGGGACGAGCAGTACTTC

D: .
V: TRBV7-8
J: TRBJ2-3
size: .
CDR3: CASSPTGAFTQYF
DNA: TGTGCCAGCAGCCCCACCGGGGCCTTTACGCAGTATTTT

D: TRBD1
V: TRBV30
J: TRBJ2-7
size: .
CDR3: CAWSPGTDLYEQYF
DNA: TGTGCCTGGAGCCCCGGGACAGACTTATACGAGCAGTACTTC

D: TRBD2
V: TRBV29-1
J: TRBJ2-1
size: .
CDR3: CSVASGKYNEQFF
DNA: TGCAGCGTCGCCAGCGGGAAATACAATGAGCAGTTCTTC

D: .
V: TRBV5-1
J: TRBJ2-7
size: .
CDR3: CASSLMQEQYF
DNA: TGCGCCAGCAGCTTGATGCAGGAGCAGTACTTC